This passage covers 21 T cell receptor beta chains from one sample sequenced in a study of blood T cell repertoires in COVID-19. Sequencing was performed with immunoSEQ multiplex PCR; in TCRdb, only in-frame clones are kept and a portion is missing. The data hold 60,000 to 75,000 clones, with 86% observed a single time. The sequencing sample was made of peripheral blood. The source of these receptors is a man aged 25-45 years with acute or convalescent COVID-19.

CDR3 nucleotides: TGTGCCAGCAGCTTACTCCCAGGGCCCAATACCTACAATGAGCAGTTCTTC. Its protein is CASSLLPGPNTYNEQFF. The genes are TRBV5-6 and TRBJ2-1; tentatively, D is TRBD1 (5 bases). Trimming removed 2 bases at V and 2 bases at J, with 17 bases between. The germline gives CDR1 SGHDT, CDR2 YYEEEE. This CDR3 has 17 residues.

The chain is built from TRBV10-3 and TRBJ1-2; 7 bases map to TRBD1. The ends lost 7 bases at V and 8 bases at J; junction bases unmatched: 10. This CDR3 spans 13 amino acids. Germline CDR1 ENHRY, CDR2 SYGVKD. The CDR3 DNA reads as TGTGCCATCACCCCGAGGGGGCGCGAAGGCTACACCTTC. Its protein product is CAITPRGREGYTF.

V gene TRBV7-8 combines with J gene TRBJ2-3; weak D call: TRBD2 (5 bases). V was trimmed by 4 bases and J by 1 base, leaving 12 bases between them. CDR3 length: 15 residues. The germline gives CDR1 SGHVS, CDR2 FQNEAQ. CDR3 loop: CASSSQGLRTDTQYF. CDR3 in DNA: TGTGCCAGCAGCTCCCAAGGACTCCGCACAGATACGCAGTATTTT.

In this sample, this clone turned up once. The chain joins TRBV18 to TRBJ1-6; TRBD1 agrees at 8 bases. V was clipped by 0 bases and J by 8 bases; unmatched bases: 6. Germline V lookup: CDR1 KGHSH, CDR2 LQKENI. The CDR3 runs 16 residues. CDR3 residues: CASSPPTGVSHSPLHF. The DNA for the CDR3 is TGTGCCAGCTCACCACCGACAGGGGTGAGCCATTCACCCCTCCACTTT.

For this clone: Other nucleotide sequences from this sample produce the same CDR3. The chain couples TRBV11-2 to TRBJ2-1; TRBD1 matches at 7 bases. The V gene end was trimmed by 3 bases and the J gene end by 7 bases; junction bases not matched to a gene: 0. Germline V lookup: CDR1 SGHAT, CDR2 FQNNGV. There are 12 residues in the CDR3. For the CDR3, the DNA is TGTGCCAGCAGCTTCAGGGGGAATGAGCAGTTCTTC. Encoded protein: CASSFRGNEQFF.

V is TRBV24-1 and J is TRBJ1-2, with 10 bases matching TRBD1. Germline values: CDR1 KGHDR, CDR2 SFDVKD. With 4 bases clipped from V and 2 bases from J, the junction kept 12 bases outside the gene matches. The CDR3 is 18 residues long. CDR3 DNA: TGTGCCACCAGTGACGGAGCGACAGGGGGCCCTTTCAACTATGGCTACACCTTC. Protein product: CATSDGATGGPFNYGYTF.

This sequence joins TRBV5-3 and TRBJ1-2; TRBD1 might be the D (6 bases). TRBV5-3 is an ORF, with its function uncertain. There are 16 residues in the CDR3. V lost 4 bases and J 4 bases, leaving 20 bases between the germline ends. The CDR3, as DNA: TGTGCCAGAAGCATTCCTTTGACAGGTCCGGGCTATGGCTACACCTTC. As protein: CARSIPLTGPGYGYTF.

The CDR3 protein is CASSQDFGGPSFEAFF. CDR3 in DNA: TGTGCCAGCAGCCAAGATTTCGGGGGACCGAGTTTTGAAGCTTTCTTT. The chain is built from TRBV3-1 (or the pseudogene TRBV3-2) and TRBJ1-1, with D possibly being TRBD1 (5 bases). This CDR3 comprises 16 residues. V lost 0 bases and J 7 bases, leaving 18 bases between the germline ends. CDR1 is LGHDT, CDR2 YNNKEL, per germline (reference sequence).

V is TRBV10-3 and J is TRBJ1-6, with a tentative D call TRBD1 (5 bases). Trimming cost V 9 bases and J 8 bases, with 17 bases left between them. This CDR3 is built from 14 residues. Germline V gene data show CDR1 as ENHRY and CDR2 as SYGVKD. The CDR3 DNA sequence: TGTGCCATTCAGGGTGGGGCAATTGATTCACCCCTCCACTTT. Encoded protein: CAIQGGAIDSPLHF.

In this sample, this clone turned up a few times. The rearrangement joins TRBV14 to TRBJ2-1; 7 positions agree with TRBD2. CDR1 is SGHDN, CDR2 FVKESK, per germline. CDR3 length equals 15 residues. Trimming cost V 2 bases and J 2 bases; bases outside gene matches: 3. The CDR3 is CASSQNLAAYNEQFF. The CDR3 nucleotides are TGTGCCAGCAGCCAAAATCTAGCGGCCTACAATGAGCAGTTCTTC.

The chain joins TRBV2 to TRBJ1-2; D is perhaps TRBD1 (5 bases). CDR1 is SNHLY and CDR2 is FYNNEI in the germline V gene. Trimming cost V 3 bases and J 6 bases, with 11 bases left between them. The CDR3 spans 13 residues. The CDR3 coding sequence is TGTGCCAGCAGTGAGGGCAGGGAACATGGCTACACCTTC. Translating it yields CASSEGREHGYTF.

The chain uses TRBV4-2 and TRBJ1-4; 7 bases agree with TRBD1. The CDR3 is made up of 14 amino acids. CDR1 is LGHNA and CDR2 is YNFKEQ in the germline V gene. Trimming removed 3 bases from V and 4 bases from J; junction bases left unmatched: 2. This CDR3 is CASSQTGSNEKLFF. Here the CDR3 DNA reads TGTGCCAGCAGCCAGACAGGGAGTAATGAAAAACTGTTTTTT.

The DNA for the CDR3 is TGTGCCGGAAGACAGTACCTCAATGAGCAGTTCTTC. As protein: CAGRQYLNEQFF. V usage is TRBV2 and J usage is TRBJ2-1; tentative D call: TRBD1 (5 bases). Germline V gene sequence: CDR1 SNHLY, CDR2 FYNNEI. V lost 11 bases and J 6 bases, leaving 14 bases between the germline ends. The length of the CDR3 is 12 residues. The full variable domain, with the rest looked up from reference TRBV2 and TRBJ2-1, is EPEVTQTPSHQVTQMGQEVILRCVPISNHLYFYWYRQILGQKVEFLVSFYNNEISEKSEIFDDQFSVERPDGSNFTLKIRSTKLEDSAMYFCAGRQYLNEQFFGPGTRLTVL.

This chain links TRBV11-2 with TRBJ2-3; D perhaps matches TRBD2 (6 bases). The ends were cut back, 5 bases at V and 7 bases at J, with 10 bases in the middle. CDR3 length: 12 amino acids. Germline V gene lookup returns CDR1 SGHAT and CDR2 FQNNGV. For the CDR3, the DNA is TGTGCCAGCAGCCGGGACTCCCATACGCAGTATTTT. It codes for CASSRDSHTQYF.

J is TRBJ1-2 and V is TRBV9; TRBD1 matches at 7 bases. The germline gives CDR1 SGDLS, CDR2 YYNGEE. The CDR3 is 12 amino acids. After removal of 5 bases from V and 4 bases from J, the junction contained 2 bases not matched to a gene. CDR3 bases: TGTGCCAGCAGATCAGGGGGCTATGGCTACACCTTC. Encoded protein: CASRSGGYGYTF. Supplemented by reference TRBV9 and TRBJ1-2, the full variable domain reads DSGVTQTPKHLITATGQRVTLRCSPRSGDLSVYWYQQSLDQGLQFLIQYYNGEERAKGNILERFSAQQFPDLHSELNLSSLELGDSALYFCASRSGGYGYTFGSGTRLTVV.

The chain links TRBV27 to TRBJ1-2, with a possible D match to TRBD1 (6 bases). The V and J ends lost 3 bases and 4 bases respectively, with 12 bases between them. This CDR3 has 14 amino acids. CDR1 and CDR2 from the germline V gene are MNHEY and SMNVEV (reference sequence). As DNA, the CDR3 is TGTGCCAGCAGTTTCTCAGACAGGACCTATGGCTACACCTTC. Amino acids: CASSFSDRTYGYTF.

The rearrangement joins TRBV12-3 or TRBV12-4 to TRBJ2-2; D gene unclear. The V end was cut by 4 bases, the J end by 6 bases, with 6 bases between. This CDR3 contains 12 residues. The chain's CDR3 is CASSSGAGELFF. The CDR3 DNA follows: TGTGCCAGCAGTTCCGGTGCCGGGGAGCTGTTTTTT.

The rearrangement uses TRBV18 and TRBJ1-4; 9 bases match TRBD1. Trimming cost V 2 bases and J 8 bases; bases outside gene matches: 0. Germline CDR1 is KGHSH and CDR2 is LQKENI. The length of the CDR3 is 13 residues. CDR3 protein: CASSPGQGEKLFF. The DNA for the CDR3 is TGTGCCAGCTCACCAGGACAGGGGGAAAAACTGTTTTTT.

The chain is built from TRBV7-2 and TRBJ1-1; TRBD1 might be the D (6 bases). This CDR3 contains 16 residues. Between the trimmed V and J ends, which lost 0 bases and 10 bases, there was a span of 21 bases. CDR1 is SGHTA, CDR2 FQGNSA, per germline. The CDR3 is CASSLALGARSGVAFF. DNA of the CDR3: TGTGCCAGCAGCTTAGCGTTGGGGGCGCGTTCAGGTGTAGCTTTCTTT.

The rearrangement links TRBV6-5 to TRBJ1-5; D ambiguous. Looked up from germline, CDR1 is MNHEY and CDR2 is SVGAGI. Trimming left V 5 bases short and J 0 bases short, with 11 bases between. The CDR3 consists of 15 residues. CDR3 residues: CASSIFSNSNQPQHF. In DNA form, the CDR3 reads TGTGCCAGCAGTATTTTCTCTAATAGCAATCAGCCCCAGCATTTT.

In its sample, this clone was seen a few times. The V gene is TRBV2, the J gene TRBJ2-7; TRBD2 agrees at 7 bases. Germline loops: CDR1 SNHLY, CDR2 FYNNEI. This CDR3 has 14 residues. Trimming took 8 bases from V and 2 from J; bases not matched to a gene: 9. For the CDR3, the DNA is TGTGCCAGCGTGAGTAGCGGGCATACCTACGAGCAGTACTTC. Its protein is CASVSSGHTYEQYF.